This TCR beta chain was found in a study of T cell repertoires in cytomegalovirus infection. Whole-study findings and limits: The ex vivo response showed dominance by HLA-C-restricted CMV-specific TCR beta clonotypes.

A word on this clonotype: Antigen unknown.

CDR3 length: 15 residues. Deletions cut 5 bases from V and 3 bases from J, with 16 bases between. In TCRdb, the reads were re-called with MiXCR into one record per CDR3 protein. The sample includes about 490,000 distinct CDR3 sequences, about a quarter of them seen just once. The sequencing sample was made of PBMCs. V gene TRBV12-3 or TRBV12-4 combines with J gene TRBJ1-1; D is undetermined. This receptor was taken from a human donor in good health (CMV status not recorded). Some clones in this sample may be carry-over from other donors' samples. The CDR3 DNA follows: TGTGCCAGCAGTCCCAGAGAGGGAAAGGACACTGAAGCTTTCTTT. It specifies CASSPREGKDTEAFF.